Each of the 18 T cell receptor beta chains below was sequenced from the same sample in a study of graft-versus-host responses after intestinal transplantation (dated by TCRdb to about 2021). The sample's time point label is to be understood as: cells obtained before transplantation from donor or recipient. The antigens for these receptors are not known. Libraries were constructed by the immunoSEQ multiplex PCR assay. TCRdb took over this immuneACCESS table, retaining in-frame rearrangements with V and J assigned. Such tables are incomplete; in checked studies, under half of the missing clones stem from an unresolved V gene, and the remainder is unexplained. The sample table shows more than 70,000 clones, and roughly 88% are seen once. Roughly 0.099% of the sample belongs to the ten largest clones. The material sequenced was unstimulated CD4+ T cells sorted from spleen or lymph node cells, taken before intestinal transplant. The receptors were sampled from a human donor who received an intestinal transplant.

V and J are TRBV18 and TRBJ1-1, with TRBD1 as a possible D gene (6 bases). Germline V gene lookup returns CDR1 KGHSH and CDR2 LQKENI. This CDR3 comprises 15 residues. V lost 1 base, J lost 4 bases, and 13 bases lay in between. The CDR3 loop is CASSPRQGYGTEAFF. The CDR3 bases are TGTGCCAGCTCACCACGTCAGGGGTACGGCACTGAAGCTTTCTTT. Complete variable domain (other parts from reference TRBV18 and TRBJ1-1): NAGVMQNPRHLVRRRGQEARLRCSPMKGHSHVYWYRQLPEEGLKFMVYLQKENIIDESGMPKERFSAEFPKEGPSILRIQQVVRGDSAAYFCASSPRQGYGTEAFFGQGTRLTVV.

V and J are TRBV5-1 and TRBJ1-2; weak D call: TRBD1 (5 bases). The CDR3 consists of 15 residues. Germline loops: CDR1 SGHRS, CDR2 YFSETQ. V was clipped by 0 bases and J by 2 bases, with 11 bases between them. The CDR3 bases are TGCGCCAGCAGCTTGGCAACGGGGGGGAACTATGGCTACACCTTC. Translation: CASSLATGGNYGYTF.

The V gene is TRBV5-1, the J gene TRBJ2-3; 8 nucleotides line up with TRBD2. J gave up 0 bases and V 4 bases, and 10 bases lay outside the gene matches. The CDR3 totals 17 residues. Germline CDR1 and CDR2: SGHRS and YFSETQ. CDR3 in DNA: TGCGCCAGCAGCCTCCTCGGGGGGGGCTCTAGCACAGATACGCAGTATTTT. The encoded protein is CASSLLGGGSSTDTQYF.

The J gene is TRBJ1-2, the V gene TRBV5-6; TRBD1 aligns across 7 bases. The junction had 10 bases not matched to a gene; V was cut back by 3 bases and J by 5 bases. CDR1 and CDR2 from the germline V gene are SGHDT and YYEEEE. The CDR3 is 15 residues long. The CDR3 nucleotides read TGTGCCAGCAGCTACACTGACAGGGAGTTTTATGGCTACACCTTC. Its translation: CASSYTDREFYGYTF. The whole variable domain, remainder taken from reference TRBV5-6 and TRBJ1-2, is DAGVTQSPTHLIKTRGQQVTLRCSPKSGHDTVSWYQQALGQGPQFIFQYYEEEERQRGNFPDRFSGHQFPNYSSELNVNALLLGDSALYLCASSYTDREFYGYTFGSGTRLTVV.

CDR3 DNA: TGTGCCAGTAGTATGAGATCCGAGCAGTACTTC. Residues: CASSMRSEQYF. The chain uses TRBV19 and TRBJ2-5; no definite D call. The assigned J gene may be wrong: the sequence end matches TRBJ2-7 better. This CDR3 spans 11 amino acids. The germline V gene encodes CDR1 LNHDA and CDR2 SQIVND (reference sequence).

The chain carries TRBV7-2 and TRBJ2-1; D gene unclear. The CDR3 has 11 amino acids. CDR1 and CDR2 (germline): SGHTA, FQGNSA. Deletions cut 5 bases from V and 5 bases from J, with 4 bases between. Here the CDR3 DNA reads TGTGCCAGCAGCAAGCACAATGAGCAGTTCTTC. It encodes CASSKHNEQFF. Based on the CDR3 plus reference TRBV7-2 and TRBJ2-1, the full variable domain is GAGVSQSPSNKVTEKGKDVELRCDPISGHTALYWYRQSLGQGLEFLIYFQGNSAPDKSGLPSDRFSAERTGGSVSTLTIQRTQQEDSAVYLCASSKHNEQFFGPGTRLTVL.

The genes are TRBV18 and TRBJ1-1, with D possibly matching TRBD1 (5 bases). Per the germline V gene, CDR1 is KGHSH and CDR2 is LQKENI. Trimming removed 2 bases at V and 1 base at J, with 17 bases between. This CDR3 has 17 residues. DNA for the CDR3: TGTGCCAGCTCACCATATGGGCAGGGAGGTGGGAACACTGAAGCTTTCTTT. Translation gives CASSPYGQGGGNTEAFF.

CDR3 loop: CASAFLGTAYNSPLHF. CDR3 nucleotide sequence: TGTGCTAGTGCTTTCCTCGGGACAGCCTATAATTCACCCCTCCACTTT. J is TRBJ1-6 and V is TRBV12-5; 7 nucleotides match TRBD1. V dropped 7 bases and J dropped 2; count of bases not matched to a gene: 8. Per the germline V gene, CDR1 is LGHNT and CDR2 is FRNRAP. The CDR3 is made up of 16 amino acids.

The rearrangement uses TRBV6-5 and TRBJ2-2; D possibly corresponds to TRBD1 (5 bases). Germline V gene lookup returns CDR1 MNHEY and CDR2 SVGAGI. This CDR3 spans 16 amino acids. V dropped 3 bases and J dropped 0 bases, with 11 bases sitting between them. The CDR3 DNA is TGTGCCAGCAGTTATCAGGGTAACACGAACACCGGGGAGCTGTTTTTT. Translating it yields CASSYQGNTNTGELFF.

V usage is TRBV25-1 and J usage is TRBJ1-1; TRBD1 aligns across 10 bases. This CDR3 is 15 amino acids long. CDR1 MGHDK and CDR2 SYGVNS come from the germline V gene. After removal of 4 bases from V and 5 bases from J, the junction contained 7 bases not matched to a gene. The CDR3: CASSGQGALVTEAFF. DNA of the CDR3: TGTGCCAGCAGTGGACAGGGGGCTTTGGTGACTGAAGCTTTCTTT.

This clone was recorded only once. This rearrangement joins TRBV5-1 to TRBJ2-3; maybe TRBD2 (6 bases). V lost 6 bases and J lost 2, with 13 bases in between. This CDR3 region has 14 residues. CDR1 SGHRS and CDR2 YFSETQ come from the germline V gene. For the CDR3, the DNA is TGCGCCAGCATGCGTCAGGGACTCACAGATACGCAGTATTTT. Amino acid sequence: CASMRQGLTDTQYF.

This clone was seen once. The genes are TRBV18 and TRBJ2-3; 7 bases map to TRBD2. CDR3 length equals 13 residues. Trimming cost V 3 bases and J 3 bases; bases outside gene matches: 0. The germline V gene encodes CDR1 KGHSH and CDR2 LQKENI. CDR3 DNA sequence: TGTGCCAGCTCACCGGGGGGGACAGATACGCAGTATTTT. It translates to CASSPGGTDTQYF. The full variable domain, rest sourced from reference TRBV18 and TRBJ2-3, is NAGVMQNPRHLVRRRGQEARLRCSPMKGHSHVYWYRQLPEEGLKFMVYLQKENIIDESGMPKERFSAEFPKEGPSILRIQQVVRGDSAAYFCASSPGGTDTQYFGPGTRLTVL.

This rearrangement joins TRBV5-1 to TRBJ2-1, with 13 bases lining up with TRBD2. This CDR3 has 15 residues. J gave up 7 bases and V 3 bases, and 4 bases lay outside the gene matches. Germline-derived CDR1 and CDR2 are SGHRS and YFSETQ. The CDR3 loop is CASSSGLAGRNEQFF. Here the CDR3 DNA reads TGCGCCAGCAGCTCGGGACTAGCGGGGAGGAATGAGCAGTTCTTC. Combining the CDR3 with reference TRBV5-1 and TRBJ2-1 gives the whole variable domain KAGVTQTPRYLIKTRGQQVTLSCSPISGHRSVSWYQQTPGQGLQFLFEYFSETQRNKGNFPGRFSGRQFSNSRSEMNVSTLELGDSALYLCASSSGLAGRNEQFFGPGTRLTVL.

The gene calls are TRBV9 and TRBJ1-6, with D possibly TRBD1 on 6 matching bases. Per the germline V gene, CDR1 is SGDLS and CDR2 is YYNGEE. Trimming removed 0 bases at V and 5 bases at J, with 12 bases between. This CDR3 is built from 16 residues. CDR3: CASSVAPGQNNSPLHF. For the CDR3, the DNA is TGTGCCAGCAGCGTAGCGCCGGGACAAAATAATTCACCCCTCCACTTT.

The gene calls are TRBV11-2 and TRBJ2-1, with D perhaps matching TRBD1 (5 bases). CDR3 length: 13 residues. The ends were cut back, 1 base at V and 6 bases at J, with 7 bases in the middle. Germline lookup yields CDR1 SGHAT and CDR2 FQNNGV. In DNA, the CDR3 is TGTGCCAGCAGCTTAGTAGGGGTCAATGAGCAGTTCTTC. It specifies CASSLVGVNEQFF. Variable domain in full (rest from reference TRBV11-2 and TRBJ2-1): EAGVAQSPRYKIIEKRQSVAFWCNPISGHATLYWYQQILGQGPKLLIQFQNNGVVDDSQLPKDRFSAERLKGVDSTLKIQPAKLEDSAVYLCASSLVGVNEQFFGPGTRLTVL.

The rearrangement joins TRBV19 to TRBJ2-3; D gene ambiguous. The V and J ends lost 2 bases and 0 bases respectively, with 9 bases between them. The germline V gene has CDR1 LNHDA and CDR2 SQIVND (reference sequence). The CDR3 contains 15 residues. CDR3 DNA sequence: TGTGCCAGTAGTATATCTCCGGGTAGCACAGATACGCAGTATTTT. It encodes CASSISPGSTDTQYF.

This rearrangement joins TRBV6-5 to TRBJ1-2; TRBD1 might be the D (5 bases). With 4 bases removed from V and 8 bases from J, the gap between germline ends came to 17 bases. This CDR3 spans 14 amino acids. In germline, CDR1 is MNHEY, CDR2 SVGAGI. The CDR3 loop reads CASSSGGIPRGYTF. In nucleotides, the CDR3 is TGTGCCAGCAGTTCCGGGGGGATTCCGAGGGGCTACACCTTC.

The V gene is TRBV5-6, the J gene TRBJ2-1, with D uncertain. The V end lost 5 bases, the J end lost 0 bases, and 24 bases lay between the germline ends. The germline V gene encodes CDR1 SGHDT and CDR2 YYEEEE. The CDR3 has 19 residues. The CDR3 coding sequence is TGTGCCAGCAGGACTCTGTCCCCCATACCCCGAAGCTCCTACAATGAGCAGTTCTTC. It is translated as CASRTLSPIPRSSYNEQFF.